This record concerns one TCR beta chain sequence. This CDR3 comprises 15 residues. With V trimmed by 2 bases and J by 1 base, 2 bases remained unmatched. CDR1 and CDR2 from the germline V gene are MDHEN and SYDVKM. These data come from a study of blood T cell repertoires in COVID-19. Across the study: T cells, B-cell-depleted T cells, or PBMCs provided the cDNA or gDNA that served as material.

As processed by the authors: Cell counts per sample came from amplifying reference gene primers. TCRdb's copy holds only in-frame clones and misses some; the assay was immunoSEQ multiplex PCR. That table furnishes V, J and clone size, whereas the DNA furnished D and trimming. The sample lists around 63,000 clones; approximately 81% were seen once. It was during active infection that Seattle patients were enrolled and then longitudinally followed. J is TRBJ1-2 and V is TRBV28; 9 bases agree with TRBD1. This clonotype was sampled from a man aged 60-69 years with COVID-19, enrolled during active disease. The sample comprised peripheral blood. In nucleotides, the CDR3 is TGTGCCAGCAGTTTAGGGACAGGGCTTAACTATGGCTACACCTTC. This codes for CASSLGTGLNYGYTF.